Below, 11 T cell receptor beta chains from the same sample are listed, as sequenced in a study of blood T cells in healthy people across ages. The second PCR ran roughly 6 to 12 cycles with a sample-barcoded 5' primer and J-beta primers. TCRdb analysed the 5' RACE reads with MiXCR anew, one entry per CDR3 protein. Of 750,000 to 850,000 distinct CDR3 sequences listed, 20% to 30% are singletons. These data also featured in a second study, about T cells of mothers and their children.

The sample taken for sequencing was blood. All receptors derive from a boy aged 5-17 years in good health.

Only a few counts were recorded for this clonotype. The chain uses TRBV7-2 and TRBJ2-4, with 7 positions matching TRBD2. Germline V gene data show CDR1 as SGHTA and CDR2 as FQGNSA. Trimming cost V 5 bases and J 4 bases; bases outside gene matches: 8. The CDR3 runs 15 residues. CDR3 sequence: CASSPYSGSKNIQYF. Written as DNA, the CDR3 is TGTGCCAGCAGCCCCTATAGCGGGTCAAAAAACATTCAGTACTTC.

This chain connects TRBV28 to TRBJ2-1; tentative D call: TRBD1 (6 bases). Trimming cost V 5 bases and J 6 bases, with 20 bases left between them. Germline lookup yields CDR1 MDHEN and CDR2 SYDVKM. The CDR3 loop spans 16 amino acids. CDR3 loop: CASSARGFWGPNEQFF. CDR3 bases: TGTGCCAGCAGTGCTAGGGGGTTTTGGGGACCCAATGAGCAGTTCTTC. Based on the CDR3 plus reference TRBV28 and TRBJ2-1, the full variable domain is DVKVTQSSRYLVKRTGEKVFLECVQDMDHENMFWYRQDPGLGLRLIYFSYDVKMKEKGDIPEGYSVSREKKERFSLILESASTNQTSMYLCASSARGFWGPNEQFFGPGTRLTVL.

This CDR3 is CASSTPGQVPPNTGELFF. DNA for the CDR3: TGTGCCAGCAGCACCCCGGGACAGGTGCCTCCGAACACCGGGGAGCTGTTTTTT. V is TRBV3-1 and J is TRBJ2-2; 8 bases line up with TRBD1. The trim removed 5 bases at V and 0 bases at J, leaving 11 bases unmatched. In germline, CDR1 is LGHDT, CDR2 YNNKEL (reference sequence). CDR3 length: 18 residues.

This clonotype was detected a few times. The V call is TRBV7-2, the J call TRBJ2-1; no clear D. The germline V gene has CDR1 SGHTA and CDR2 FQGNSA. Trimming took off 2 bases at V and 6 bases at J, with 11 bases between the two ends. This CDR3 has 14 amino acids. CDR3 DNA: TGTGCCAGCAGCTTAAGATTGGCAACCAATGAGCAGTTCTTC. This gives the protein CASSLRLATNEQFF.

This chain links TRBV7-9 with TRBJ2-1, with D possibly TRBD1 on 6 matching bases. The germline V and J ends were trimmed by 5 bases and 7 bases, with 21 bases remaining between them. CDR3 length: 16 residues. CDR1 is SEHNR, CDR2 FQNEAQ, per germline (reference sequence). The CDR3 spells CASSPWPGSGQNEQFF. The DNA of the CDR3 is TGTGCCAGCAGCCCCTGGCCAGGTTCAGGACAGAATGAGCAGTTCTTC.

The table lists this clonotype with a count of one. V usage is TRBV20-1 and J usage is TRBJ1-4; the D is unclear. CDR3 length: 11 residues. The V end lost 6 bases, the J end lost 5 bases, and 7 bases lay between the germline ends. Germline V lookup: CDR1 DFQATT, CDR2 SNEGSKA (reference sequence). CDR3 in amino acids: CSALRNEKLFF. The DNA for the CDR3 is TGCAGTGCCCTCCGGAATGAAAAACTGTTTTTT.

The table lists this clonotype with a few counts. This chain connects TRBV4-3 to TRBJ1-1; the match to TRBD1 covers 8 bases. CDR1 and CDR2 (germline): LGHNA, YSLEER. Trimming at V came to 3 bases and at J to 4 bases, leaving 7 bases not matched to a gene. This CDR3 has 15 amino acids. CDR3 bases: TGCGCCAGCAGCCAGCAGACAGGGGCGGGCACTGAAGCTTTCTTT. Protein: CASSQQTGAGTEAFF.

This clonotype was recorded a few times. V usage is TRBV20-1 and J usage is TRBJ1-6; 7 nucleotides align to TRBD1. The CDR3 sequence is 14 residues long. Germline assignment: CDR1 DFQATT and CDR2 SNEGSKA (reference sequence). V shed 6 bases, J shed 7 bases, and the junction held 9 bases outside the gene matches. CDR3 DNA: TGCAGTGCCGAAGGACAGGCCAAGAATTCACCCCTCCACTTT. Protein product: CSAEGQAKNSPLHF.

The chain has TRBV29-1 and TRBJ1-1, with 7 bases lining up with TRBD1. Germline V CDR1 and CDR2: SQVTM, ANQGSEA. V trimming: 6 bases; J trimming: 1 base; junction bases outside the gene matches: 8. The CDR3 extends over 14 amino acids. CDR3 sequence reads: CSVTRQGGNTEAFF. The DNA for the CDR3 is TGCAGCGTCACCCGACAGGGAGGGAACACTGAAGCTTTCTTT.

V usage is TRBV24-1 and J usage is TRBJ2-5; TRBD2 aligns across 7 bases. The end of the DNA aligns better with TRBJ2-1, so the J call may be wrong. The germline V gene encodes CDR1 KGHDR and CDR2 SFDVKD. The CDR3 runs to 13 residues. CDR3 nucleotide sequence: TGTGCCACCAGTGATTTCGGGGACTACACGCAGTTCTTC. Its protein is CATSDFGDYTQFF.

This chain links TRBV29-1 with TRBJ2-2, with 11 bases matching TRBD1. The ends lost 7 bases at V and 4 bases at J; junction bases unmatched: 5. Per the germline V gene, CDR1 is SQVTM and CDR2 is ANQGSEA. The CDR3 spans 14 residues. CDR3 in amino acids: CSGRTGGTTGELFF. CDR3 sequence (DNA): TGCAGCGGGAGGACAGGGGGCACCACCGGGGAGCTGTTTTTT.